The 26 T cell receptor beta chains below all came from one sample that was sequenced in a study of blood T cells in healthy people across ages. A J-beta primer mix and a sample-barcoded 5' primer were used in a second PCR of about 7 to 12 cycles. TCRdb re-analysed the 5' RACE reads in MiXCR, keeping a single row per CDR3 protein. The table includes 1.5 million to 2 million distinct CDR3 sequences, about 32% detected once. Material for sequencing was blood. The source of these receptors is a woman in her thirties in good health.

In its sample, this clonotype was seen once. The chain employs TRBV20-1 and TRBJ1-1; tentative D call: TRBD1 (5 bases). This CDR3 region has 16 residues. V gave up 3 bases and J gave up 0 bases, with 17 bases separating them. Per germline, CDR1 DFQATT and CDR2 SNEGSKA (reference sequence). The DNA of the CDR3 is TGCAGTGCTAGGTATCGGGACTTACTTTTGAACACTGAAGCTTTCTTT. Protein product: CSARYRDLLLNTEAFF.

Concerning this clonotype: The junction does not match germline at one end; this may be a read error. The V gene is TRBV5-1, the J gene TRBJ2-7, with D unresolved. In germline, CDR1 is SGHRS, CDR2 YFSETQ. The CDR3 is 12 amino acids. The CDR3 here is CAGSSRLDEQYF. The CDR3 coding sequence is TGCGCCGGCAGCTCCCGTCTGGACGAGCAGTACTTC.

V usage is TRBV19 and J usage is TRBJ1-3, with D hard to call. V lost 3 bases and J 4 bases, leaving 7 bases between the germline ends. Per the germline V gene, CDR1 is LNHDA and CDR2 is SQIVND (reference sequence). CDR3 size: 13 residues. DNA for the CDR3: TGTGCCAGTAGTATCTCAACAGGAAACACCATATATTTT. It encodes CASSISTGNTIYF.

Many counts were recorded for this clonotype. The chain links TRBV11-2 to TRBJ2-1; 7 nucleotides agree with TRBD2. The germline V gene has CDR1 SGHAT and CDR2 FQNNGV. The V segment lost 1 base and the J segment 7 bases; nucleotides outside the gene matches: 7. The CDR3 has 15 amino acids. The CDR3 nucleotides read TGTGCCAGCAGCTTAGTGCGCGGGAGCAGGAATGAGCAGTTCTTC. Amino acids: CASSLVRGSRNEQFF.

Comment on this clonotype: A much larger clone lies a single base off, so this may be a read error. The chain employs TRBV29-1 and TRBJ2-1, with TRBD2 matching over 11 bases. The CDR3 consists of 18 residues. Germline CDR1 is SQVTM and CDR2 is ANQGSEA. The CDR3 coding sequence is TGCAGCGTTGAAGGTGGGGTGCTAGCGGGGGGCTCCTGCAATGAGCAGTTCTTC. The encoded protein is CSVEGGVLAGGSCNEQFF.

To note about this clonotype: An end of the junction does not agree with germline; a read error may underlie this. The gene calls are TRBV5-1 and TRBJ1-1, with 9 bases fitting TRBD1. Germline V gene sequence: CDR1 SGHRS, CDR2 YFSETQ. This CDR3 has 14 amino acids. The CDR3, as DNA: TGCGCCAGCAAGGGACAGGGATTGAACACTGAAGCTTTGTTT. This sequence encodes CASKGQGLNTEALF.

This clonotype was counted between two and nine times. The chain employs TRBV2 and TRBJ2-7, with D possibly being TRBD2 (6 bases). The V gene's germline CDR1 is SNHLY and CDR2 FYNNEI. Trimming pared 10 bases from V and 2 bases from J, leaving 18 bases between. CDR3 length equals 14 residues. CDR3 in amino acids: CANLGGAVTYEQYF. The CDR3 DNA follows: TGTGCCAACCTGGGAGGAGCGGTAACCTACGAGCAGTACTTC.

In its sample, this clonotype was seen a few times. V is TRBV6-5 and J is TRBJ2-7, with a tentative D call TRBD1 (5 bases). The length of the CDR3 is 14 residues. Germline lookup yields CDR1 MNHEY and CDR2 SVGAGI. Trimming stripped 0 bases from V and 1 base from J, with 7 bases between. The CDR3: CASSYSQESYEQYF. DNA of the CDR3: TGTGCCAGCAGTTACTCACAGGAGTCCTACGAGCAGTACTTC.

The V gene is TRBV12-3 or TRBV12-4, the J gene TRBJ2-3, with 11 bases lining up with TRBD2. The CDR3 contains 17 residues. With 4 bases clipped from V and 0 bases from J, the junction kept 6 bases outside the gene matches. The CDR3 spells CASSSRLAGISTDTQYF. CDR3 DNA: TGTGCCAGCAGTTCCCGACTAGCGGGAATCAGCACAGATACGCAGTATTTT.

This clonotype was counted many times. The genes are TRBV20-1 and TRBJ2-7; D is perhaps TRBD1 or TRBD2 (6 bases each). The germline gives CDR1 DFQATT, CDR2 SNEGSKA (reference sequence). The V end was cut by 5 bases, the J end by 6 bases, with 17 bases between. This CDR3 comprises 13 residues. CDR3 sequence (DNA): TGCAGTGCTCGGCCGGGCAGGGGAGGCGAGCAGTACTTC. The encoded protein is CSARPGRGGEQYF.

In its sample, this clonotype was seen a few times. This chain uses TRBV29-1 with TRBJ1-2, with D possibly TRBD1 on 5 matching bases. V was clipped by 3 bases and J by 6 bases, with 14 bases between them. This CDR3 comprises 13 residues. Germline CDR1 is SQVTM and CDR2 is ANQGSEA. This chain's CDR3 is CSVDASKGDGYTF. The CDR3 region has the DNA TGCAGCGTTGACGCCTCGAAAGGGGATGGCTACACCTTC. The full variable domain, with the rest looked up from reference TRBV29-1 and TRBJ1-2, is SAVISQKPSRDICQRGTSLTIQCQVDSQVTMMFWYRQQPGQSLTLIATANQGSEATYESGFVIDKFPISRPNLTFSTLTVSNMSPEDSSIYLCSVDASKGDGYTFGSGTRLTVV.

The chain recombines TRBV20-1 with TRBJ2-1, with TRBD2 identical over 12 bases. The V segment lost 6 bases and the J segment 5 bases; nucleotides outside the gene matches: 8. CDR1 DFQATT and CDR2 SNEGSKA come from the germline V gene (reference sequence). The CDR3 loop spans 15 amino acids. Here the CDR3 DNA reads TGCAGTGCAGCATCTAGCGGGAGGGGGAACAATGAGCAGTTCTTC. Protein sequence: CSAASSGRGNNEQFF.

V and J are TRBV7-2 and TRBJ2-1, with TRBD2 matching 11 bases. V shed 4 bases and J 3 bases; nucleotides not matched to a gene: 5. In germline, CDR1 is SGHTA, CDR2 FQGNSA. This CDR3 has 16 residues. For the CDR3, the DNA is TGTGCCAGCAGCTGGGCGGGGACTAGCGGCTACAATGAGCAGTTCTTC. Encoded protein: CASSWAGTSGYNEQFF.

This clonotype was seen ten or more times. The chain links TRBV6-1 to TRBJ2-1; 10 bases align to TRBD2. V gave up 2 bases and J gave up 6 bases; unmatched junction bases: 1. This CDR3 is 14 amino acids long. CDR1 is MNHNS, CDR2 SASEGT, per germline. The CDR3: CASSEPSGSNEQFF. The CDR3 DNA sequence: TGTGCCAGCAGTGAACCTAGCGGGAGCAATGAGCAGTTCTTC.

The chain joins TRBV27 to TRBJ2-5; no definite D call. With the DNA end fitting TRBJ2-7 better, the J assignment may be wrong. Germline-derived CDR1 and CDR2 are MNHEY and SMNVEV (reference sequence). The CDR3 is made up of 15 amino acids. The CDR3 DNA sequence: TGTGCCAGCAGACTTGGGCTGAACGATCGCGACGAGCAGTACTTC. Residues: CASRLGLNDRDEQYF.

On this clonotype: A much larger clone differs by one base, so this may be a read error. This chain links TRBV29-1 with TRBJ2-7; a possible D gene is TRBD1 (5 bases). Germline V gene sequence: CDR1 SQVTM, CDR2 ANQGSEA. This CDR3 has 13 amino acids. The CDR3 loop is CSVDRVSSHEQYF. CDR3 DNA sequence: TGCAGCGTTGACAGGGTGAGCTCCCACGAGCAGTACTTC.

The gene calls are TRBV5-1 and TRBJ2-7, with 7 bases matching TRBD2. Trimming cost V 3 bases and J 7 bases; bases outside gene matches: 16. Per the germline V gene, CDR1 is SGHRS and CDR2 is YFSETQ. The CDR3 extends over 16 amino acids. This CDR3 reads CASSWAVRGSGDEQYF. In DNA, the CDR3 is TGCGCCAGCAGCTGGGCCGTGCGCGGGAGTGGTGATGAGCAGTACTTC.

This clonotype was counted only a few times. CDR3 sequence: CASSYTPGGPSTDTQYF. The DNA for the CDR3 is TGTGCCAGCAGTTACACCCCTGGGGGACCTAGCACAGATACGCAGTATTTT. V gene TRBV6-5 combines with J gene TRBJ2-3; D possibly uses TRBD1 or TRBD2 (5 bases each). The V gene's germline CDR1 is MNHEY and CDR2 SVGAGI. The CDR3 consists of 17 residues. The V end was cut by 2 bases, the J end by 0 bases, with 15 bases between.

In its sample, this clonotype was seen a few times. The rearrangement uses TRBV18 and TRBJ1-2; D is ambiguous. Trimming cost V 5 bases and J 3 bases, with 13 bases left between them. CDR3 size: 14 residues. The V gene's germline CDR1 is KGHSH and CDR2 LQKENI. CDR3 nucleotides: TGTGCCAGCTCAGCGGAAGGGAACCACTATGGCTACACCTTC. Translation gives CASSAEGNHYGYTF.

This clonotype showed up just a few times. The rearrangement links TRBV20-1 to TRBJ1-2; a possible D gene is TRBD1 (6 bases). This CDR3 is 10 amino acids long. The germline V and J ends were trimmed by 3 bases and 11 bases, with 10 bases remaining between them. In germline, CDR1 is DFQATT, CDR2 SNEGSKA (reference sequence). CDR3 protein: CSASRGPYTF. The CDR3 nucleotides are TGCAGTGCTAGCCGGGGGCCGTACACCTTC.

There are a few counts of this clonotype. The V gene is TRBV7-8, the J gene TRBJ1-5, with D tentatively TRBD1 (5 bases). The V end was cut by 5 bases, the J end by 5 bases, with 13 bases between. The CDR3 is 14 residues long. Germline CDR1 reads SGHVS; CDR2 reads FQNEAQ. The CDR3 protein is CASSSRDGDQPQHF. Here the CDR3 DNA reads TGTGCCAGCAGCAGCAGGGACGGCGATCAGCCCCAGCATTTT. The full variable domain, in which reference TRBV7-8 and TRBJ1-5 provide the parts outside the CDR3, is GAGVSQSPRYKVAKRGQDVALRCDPISGHVSLFWYQQALGQGPEFLTYFQNEAQLDKSGLPSDRFFAERPEGSVSTLKIQRTQQEDSAVYLCASSSRDGDQPQHFGDGTRLSIL.

This chain connects TRBV5-1 to TRBJ1-6; 8 nucleotides line up with TRBD1. This CDR3 is built from 17 residues. CDR1 and CDR2 from the germline V gene are SGHRS and YFSETQ. The trim removed 4 bases at V and 7 bases at J, leaving 13 bases unmatched. CDR3 coding DNA: TGCGCCAGCAGCATTACGACAGGGGTACAGGGAAATTCACCCCTCCACTTT. This translates into CASSITTGVQGNSPLHF.

This clonotype showed up just a few times. The CDR3 DNA reads as TGTGCCAGCAGCTTCCGGGACGCCATCACCCCTGAAGCTTTCTTT. Encoded protein: CASSFRDAITPEAFF. This chain joins TRBV5-5 and TRBJ1-1; possible D gene TRBD1, 5 bases. CDR1 is SGHKS and CDR2 is YYEKEE in the germline V gene (reference sequence). V lost 2 bases and J lost 6, with 17 bases in between. The CDR3 has 15 amino acids.

This clonotype showed up just a few times. The rearrangement joins TRBV6-6 to TRBJ1-5; D might be TRBD1 (6 bases). This CDR3 is built from 16 residues. V was shortened by 6 bases and J by 6 bases, with 21 bases between the two germline ends. Germline V gene data show CDR1 as MNHNY and CDR2 as SVGAGI (reference sequence). The CDR3 sequence: CASSRPPGASGQPQHF. For the CDR3, the DNA is TGTGCCAGCAGCCGACCGCCAGGGGCGTCAGGTCAGCCCCAGCATTTT.

The V gene is TRBV20-1, the J gene TRBJ1-1; perhaps TRBD1 as D (5 bases). The germline V gene has CDR1 DFQATT and CDR2 SNEGSKA (reference sequence). The V end lost 6 bases, the J end lost 7 bases, and 9 bases lay between the germline ends. CDR3 length equals 10 residues. The DNA of the CDR3 is TGCAGTGCCGGGGCCGTTGAAGCTTTCTTT. This gives the protein CSAGAVEAFF.

In its sample, this clonotype was seen a few times. This chain connects TRBV7-9 to TRBJ2-1, with 9 nucleotides matching TRBD2. The germline gives CDR1 SEHNR, CDR2 FQNEAQ (reference sequence). The J segment lost 4 bases and the V segment lost 4 bases, leaving 5 bases of the junction unmatched. The CDR3 extends over 15 amino acids. The CDR3 reads CASSSRLAAYNEQFF. For the CDR3, the DNA is TGTGCCAGCAGCTCTCGACTAGCGGCATACAATGAGCAGTTCTTC.